This TCR beta chain originates from a study of OX40 agonist ivuxolimab in advanced cancers. Losses at the gene ends were 7 bases for V and 2 bases for J; bases not matched to a gene: 8. The germline gives CDR1 SGHRS, CDR2 YFSETQ. The CDR3 is made up of 14 amino acids. Sequenced by immunoSEQ multiplex PCR; TCRdb stores in-frame clones only, minus some. The table has 75,000 to 90,000 clones, around nine tenths seen once. The sample in question was CD4+ or CD8+ T cells sorted from blood, obtained in a trial of the OX40 agonist ivuxolimab. The chain employs TRBV5-1 and TRBJ2-7, with TRBD1 matching over 8 bases. The TCR originated in an adult with an advanced solid tumor such as melanoma, head and neck, liver or kidney cancer. CDR3 bases: TGCGCCAGCGGTTCCGGACAGGGTCCCTACGAGCAGTACTTC. Amino acids: CASGSGQGPYEQYF.